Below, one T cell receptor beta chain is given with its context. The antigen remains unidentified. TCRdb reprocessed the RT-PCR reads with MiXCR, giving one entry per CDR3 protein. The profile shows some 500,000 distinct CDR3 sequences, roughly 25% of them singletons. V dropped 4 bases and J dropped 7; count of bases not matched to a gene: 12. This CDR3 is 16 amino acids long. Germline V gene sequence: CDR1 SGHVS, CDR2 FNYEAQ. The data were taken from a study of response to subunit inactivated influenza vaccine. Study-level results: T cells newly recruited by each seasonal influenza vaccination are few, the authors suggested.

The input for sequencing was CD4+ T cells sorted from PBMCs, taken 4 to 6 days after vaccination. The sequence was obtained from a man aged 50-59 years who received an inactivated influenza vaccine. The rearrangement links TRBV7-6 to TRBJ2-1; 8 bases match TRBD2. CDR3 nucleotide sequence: TGTGCCAGCAGCTCTTCCTTAGCGGGGTATCCAAATGAGCAGTTCTTC. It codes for CASSSSLAGYPNEQFF.